Listed below are T cell receptor beta chains from one sample, sequenced in a study of blood T cell repertoires in COVID-19. The repertoire was sequenced with immunoSEQ multiplex PCR; TCRdb's copy has only in-frame clones and lacks some. The data show roughly 79,000 clones, with less than 90% seen just once and over 5.5% held by the top ten. Sequenced material: peripheral blood. Source of these receptors: a man between 60 and 75 years old with active or convalescent COVID-19. Both conserved end residues are part of each CDR3. D genes are given only for firm matches. Clone size is stated in some rows and not others, as once, few, many or a class when expanded.

d_gene	v_gene	j_gene	len	abundance	CDR3nt	CDR3aa
TRBD1	TRBV29-1	TRBJ1-1	14	NA	TGCAGCGTGGAATTGACAGGGTGGGACACTGAAGCTTTCTTT	CSVELTGWDTEAFF
TRBD2	TRBV6-1	TRBJ2-5	13	NA	TGTGCCAGCAACCCACGGGGGGGAGAGACCCAGTACTTC	CASNPRGGETQYF
TRBD1	TRBV18	TRBJ1-2	17	NA	TGTGCCAGCTCACCACCAGAGAGTACAGGGGGCGGCTATGGCTACACCTTC	CASSPPESTGGGYGYTF
NA	TRBV2	TRBJ2-7	15	NA	TGTGCCAGCAGTGCCGGGTGGCAGGGGTTCCACGAGCAGTACTTC	CASSAGWQGFHEQYF
NA	TRBV30	TRBJ1-1	13	NA	TGTGCCTGGAGTGTTCAGTTGAACACTGAAGCTTTCTTT	CAWSVQLNTEAFF
NA	TRBV7-8	TRBJ2-1	12	NA	TGTGCCAGCAGCCCTATGACGGGGGAGCAGTTCTTC	CASSPMTGEQFF
NA	TRBV7-9	TRBJ1-4	14	NA	TGTGCCAGCAGCTTAGCGACCGGCGGGGAAAAACTGTTTTTT	CASSLATGGEKLFF
NA	TRBV24-1	TRBJ2-3	15	NA	TGTGCCACCAGTGATTTTGGGCAGGGGACAGATACGCAGTATTTT	CATSDFGQGTDTQYF
NA	TRBV9	TRBJ1-5	16	NA	TGTGCCAGCAGCGTAGCTCGGTCGGGGGGAAGTCAGCCCCAGCATTTT	CASSVARSGGSQPQHF
TRBD1	TRBV3-1/TRBV3-2	TRBJ2-3	18	NA	TGTGCCAGCAGCCAAGGGCCCCCGGACAGGGGGATCACAGATACGCAGTATTTT	CASSQGPPDRGITDTQYF
TRBD1	TRBV6-6	TRBJ1-4	15	few	TGTGCCAGCAGTCAGGGACAGGGGGTAATTGAAAAACTGTTTTTT	CASSQGQGVIEKLFF
TRBD2	TRBV7-2	TRBJ2-3	16	NA	TGTGCCAGCAGCGAGAGCGGGGGGCCGGTCACAGATACGCAGTATTTT	CASSESGGPVTDTQYF
TRBD1	TRBV27	TRBJ2-4	16	NA	TGTGCCAGCAGTCCCGGGACAGCCGGATTTAAAAACATTCAGTACTTC	CASSPGTAGFKNIQYF
NA	TRBV19	TRBJ1-3	15	NA	TGTGCCAGTAGTATTTCGGGGGTAACTGGAAACACCATATATTTT	CASSISGVTGNTIYF
NA	TRBV7-9	TRBJ2-7	17	NA	TGTGCCAGCAGCTTACCCCGGACAGCGACAAGCTCCTACGAGCAGTACTTC	CASSLPRTATSSYEQYF
NA	TRBV6-2/TRBV6-3	TRBJ2-1	14	NA	TGTGCCAGCAGTTACTTCGGGGGACACAATGAGCAGTTCTTC	CASSYFGGHNEQFF
NA	TRBV5-6	TRBJ1-1	11	NA	TGTGCCAGCAGCAGCTGGAGAGAAGCTTTCTTT	CASSSWREAFF
TRBD1	TRBV6-5	TRBJ2-1	16	NA	TGTGCCAGCAGTTACCAGGGGGACAGGGGAGCTCGCGAGCAGTTCTTC	CASSYQGDRGAREQFF
NA	TRBV19	TRBJ1-4	11	NA	TGTGCCAGCAAAGAGGGGGGGAAACTGTTTTTT	CASKEGGKLFF
NA	TRBV18	TRBJ1-1	14	NA	TGTGCCAGCTCACCAGACGGGCGGGTAGCTGAAGCTTTCTTT	CASSPDGRVAEAFF
NA	TRBV29-1	TRBJ1-1	13	NA	TGCAGCGTTTCTCCTGGGGGCCACACTGAAGCTTTCTTT	CSVSPGGHTEAFF
TRBD1	TRBV7-9	TRBJ2-2	16	NA	TGTGCCAGCAGCCCCCCGACAGGGGGCGGAACCGGGGAGCTGTTTTTT	CASSPPTGGGTGELFF
TRBD1	TRBV7-2	TRBJ2-7	15	NA	TGTGCCAGCAGCTTACAGACAGGGGGCGGCTACGAGCAGTACTTC	CASSLQTGGGYEQYF
TRBD1	TRBV9	TRBJ1-2	17	few	TGTGCCAGCAGCAGTCAAGGGGGCGGACGGCGGGAGGACGGCTACACCTTC	CASSSQGGGRREDGYTF
TRBD1	TRBV7-9	TRBJ1-1	14	few	TGTGCCAGCAGACCGGGACAGTTGAACACTGAAGCTTTCTTT	CASRPGQLNTEAFF
NA	TRBV11-2	TRBJ2-2	15	NA	TGTGCCAGCAGCTTAGGTACGGCGAACACCGGGGAGCTGTTTTTT	CASSLGTANTGELFF
NA	TRBV7-2	TRBJ2-3	14	NA	TGTGCCAGCAGCTGGCAGGGTTTGGCAGATACGCAGTATTTT	CASSWQGLADTQYF
NA	TRBV6-2/TRBV6-3	TRBJ2-5	11	NA	TGTGCCAGCAGTTATTCTGAGACCCAGTACTTC	CASSYSETQYF
NA	TRBV7-9	TRBJ1-2	13	NA	TGTGCCAGCAGCCCCAGGGGTGGGTATGGCTACACCTTC	CASSPRGGYGYTF
NA	TRBV19	TRBJ2-7	13	medium-sized	TGTGCCAGTAGTACCCAACGACATCTCGAGCAGTACTTC	CASSTQRHLEQYF
TRBD1	TRBV6-5	TRBJ1-1	16	NA	TGTGCCAGCAGTTACCCTGACAGGGGTAAGGGCACTGAAGCTTTCTTT	CASSYPDRGKGTEAFF
NA	TRBV5-4	TRBJ1-1	14	NA	TGTGCCAGCAGCTTGGGTCAGGTGAACACTGAAGCTTTCTTT	CASSLGQVNTEAFF
TRBD1	TRBV20-1	TRBJ1-2	11	many	TGCAGTGCTGACAGGGCCAATGGCTACACCTTC	CSADRANGYTF
TRBD1	TRBV4-3	TRBJ1-2	15	NA	TGCGCCAGCAGCCGAGAGACAGGGGACTACTATGGCTACACCTTC	CASSRETGDYYGYTF
NA	TRBV29-1	TRBJ1-2	16	NA	TGCAGCGTCATCAACCAAAGGACAGCCTCTAACTATGGCTACACCTTC	CSVINQRTASNYGYTF
NA	TRBV6-6	TRBJ1-3	13	few	TGTGCCAGTAAGGGGCAGTCCGGAAACACCATATATTTT	CASKGQSGNTIYF
NA	TRBV7-9	TRBJ2-2	14	NA	TGTGCCAGCAGCGGGTACGAGCGGACCGGGGAGCTGTTTTTT	CASSGYERTGELFF
NA	TRBV11-3	TRBJ2-1	14	NA	TGTGCCAGCAGCTTAACGAATACGGTAAATGAGCAGTTCTTC	CASSLTNTVNEQFF
NA	TRBV5-1	TRBJ2-2	16	NA	TGCGCCAGCAGCGAAAATACAGGGATCGGCACCGGGGAGCTGTTTTTT	CASSENTGIGTGELFF
NA	TRBV7-8	TRBJ1-2	17	NA	TGTGCCAGCAGCTTAGAGGCCTGGGAGGGGTATAACTATGGCTACACCTTC	CASSLEAWEGYNYGYTF
NA	TRBV9	TRBJ2-3	14	NA	TGTGCCAGCAGCGGAAGACCGGGGGCAGATACGCAGTATTTT	CASSGRPGADTQYF
NA	TRBV29-1	TRBJ1-2	14	few	TGCAGCGTCGGTCTTCAGACTCATATCTATGGCTACACCTTC	CSVGLQTHIYGYTF
TRBD1	TRBV3-1/TRBV3-2	TRBJ1-6	15	NA	TGTGCCAGCGCTCGACAGGGGCCGTTAGGTTCACCCCTCCACTTT	CASARQGPLGSPLHF
TRBD1	TRBV4-2	TRBJ1-6	18	NA	TGTGCCAGCAGCCAAGCCCTGGGACAGGGGGTCTATAATTCACCCCTCCACTTT	CASSQALGQGVYNSPLHF
NA	TRBV30	TRBJ2-1	15	NA	TGTGCCTGGAGTAGGCGGGGCTCAACCTACAATGAGCAGTTCTTC	CAWSRRGSTYNEQFF